This T cell receptor beta chain was captured by sequencing in a study of blood T cells in healthy people across ages. General study points: Long-lived donors had more naive CD4+ cells and higher diversity than aged donors. It was not possible, with unsorted PBMCs, to conclusively compare naive and antigen-experienced cells.

The use of a sample-barcoded 5' primer and a J-beta primer mix characterized a second PCR of roughly 7 to 12 cycles. Per-sample output comprised a minimum of 3 million paired-end reads containing CDR3. TCRdb reanalysed the 5' RACE reads using MiXCR and keeps one entry per CDR3 protein. The sample contains 750,000 to 950,000 distinct CDR3 sequences, 25% to 30% of which appear only once. A minimum of 6 micrograms of total RNA was extracted per sample. There are a few counts of this clonotype. The target antigen is unknown. V lost 5 bases and J lost 4, with 5 bases in between. CDR1 is SQVTM and CDR2 is ANQGSEA in the germline V gene. CDR3 size: 10 residues. These data are also associated with another study on T cells of mothers and their children.

The TCR sequence derives from a woman aged 40 to 55 in good health. The genes are TRBV29-1 and TRBJ1-1; D unclear. Sequenced sample: blood. CDR3 in amino acids: CSVPGTEAFF. The DNA of the CDR3 is TGCAGCGTTCCAGGCACTGAAGCTTTCTTT.